This TCR beta chain was obtained from a study of blood T cell repertoires in COVID-19 (dated by TCRdb to 2018 to 2021). About the study as a whole: Samples covering the acute and convalescent phases of COVID-19 were provided by collaborators in the United States, Italy and Spain. The prospective study material was composed of cDNA or gDNA derived from T cells, B-cell-depleted T cells, or PBMCs. Samples came from the ongoing ImmuneRACE study (first 160 participants) plus 1,254 subjects from 6 global collaborators. The repertoires were made available in a free public database intended to serve as a resource for research on the immune response to SARS-CoV-2. Where available, HLA class I and class II types were taken from metadata supplied by the sample provider and were not determined by assay-based typing. Subjects who had been exposed to COVID-19, were actively infected with it, or had recovered from it provided the deeply sampled blood TCRbeta repertoires that made up the dataset. The sample metadata nearly always contained a de-identified subject ID, COVID-19 status, age in years and sex. Broad study findings and their caveats: The quantity of clinical and demographic metadata differed by source and by participant and was supplied without curation.

TCRbeta CDR3 regions were amplified from genomic DNA by means of the immunoSEQ Assay, a bias-controlled multiplex PCR. In the authors' own workflow: The number of nucleated cells in each sample was estimated from the amplification of reference gene primers within the assay. Sequence reads were collapsed and filtered to measure the absolute abundance of every unique TCRbeta CDR3 rearrangement. For each sample, productive Simpson clonality was calculated as the square root of Simpson's diversity index across productive rearrangements. TCRdb provides this immuneACCESS table in a form limited to in-frame rearrangements. Some clones are lacking; in checked studies, under half of them reflect an unresolved V gene, and why the rest are absent is not known. That table gives V, J and clone size, and the DNA gave D and trimming. This sample is represented by a few hundred thousand clones; 83% of them were singletons. The leading ten clones occupy 5.1% of the sample.

In the prospective study, participants were about 18 to 95 years old, resided in fewer than 25 geographic areas of the United States, and were enrolled through a virtual design. Cohort assignment in the prospective study relied on participant-reported clinical history from a screening survey and a study questionnaire. Recovered participants in ImmuneRACE Cohort 3 were defined as having two consecutive negative NP/OP PCR tests, clearance from a healthcare professional, or resolution of symptoms. Mobile phlebotomists in the prospective study collected whole blood, serum and a nasopharyngeal or oropharyngeal swab from every participant. Additional blood draws and questionnaires over an approximately 2-month period could optionally be provided by prospective study participants. Blood samples from the prospective study were shipped frozen or at room temperature prior to DNA extraction. The CDR3 starts with the cysteine, ends with the phenylalanine, and has 13 residues. Left in the record is the CDR3 DNA by itself, 39 bases read in frame from the first base. CDR1 SGHTA and CDR2 FQGNSA were looked up in the germline V gene. Trimming removed 1 base from V and 8 bases from J; the gene matches leave 3 bases unexplained.

Notes on this clone: Its recognized antigen is unknown. Base qualities are not at hand, and no much larger clone is one base apart.

Specimen: PBMCs or T cells enriched from blood (not recorded which). This chain is built from TRBV7-2 and TRBJ1-2; TRBD1 lines up with 8 middle nucleotides. This clonotype was sampled from a woman aged 45 to 65 who had recovered from COVID-19. This receptor has the CDR3 CASSLDRDRGYTF. The nucleotide sequence is TGTGCCAGCAGCTTAGACCGGGACAGGGGCTACACCTTC. The entire variable domain, with the stretches around the CDR3 drawn from the reference TRBV7-2 and TRBJ1-2 proteins, is GAGVSQSPSNKVTEKGKDVELRCDPISGHTALYWYRQSLGQGLEFLIYFQGNSAPDKSGLPSDRFSAERTGGSVSTLTIQRTQQEDSAVYLCASSLDRDRGYTFGSGTRLTVV.